The 15 T cell receptor beta chains below all came from one sample that was sequenced in a study of T cell clonality in common variable immunodeficiency. Method: immunoSEQ multiplex PCR; TCRdb's copy keeps in-frame clones and lacks some. The sample includes roughly 70,000 clones, none of them occurring once. The source material was peripheral blood mononuclear cells. The receptors come from a person aged 18 to 70 in good health.

There are many counts of this clone. The sequenced fragment ends 3 residues before the CDR3 boundary, so the rest is inferred from the germline J gene. The chain uses TRBV12-3 or TRBV12-4 and TRBJ2-7; the match to TRBD2 covers 8 bases. The V segment lost 5 bases and the J segment 4 bases; nucleotides outside the gene matches: 13. CDR3 size: 16 residues. CDR3 sequence: CASSPGRGLEGYEQYF. Partial CDR3 DNA: TGTGCCAGCAGTCCGGGGCGGGGACTAGAGGGGTACGAG.

This clone was detected ten times or more. The sequence runs out 3 residues before the end of the CDR3; the remainder is reconstructed from the germline J gene. V gene TRBV6-1 combines with J gene TRBJ1-6, with a possible D match to TRBD1 (5 bases). V lost 4 bases and J lost 10, with 17 bases in between. The CDR3 is 15 amino acids. From germline, CDR1 is MNHNS and CDR2 SASEGT. The CDR3 sequence is CASSGGLGLRSPLHF. The DNA read from the CDR3 is TGTGCCAGCAGTGGTGGTTTGGGGCTCCGGTCACCC.

This clone was observed a few times. With the read ending 3 residues before the CDR3 end, the germline J gene is used to fill in that end. V gene TRBV11-3 combines with J gene TRBJ1-5; D not certain. Germline CDR1 and CDR2: SGHNT and YENEEA. The CDR3 is made up of 13 amino acids. The V end lost 5 bases, the J end lost 9 bases, and 14 bases lay between the germline ends. The CDR3 protein is CASSTRLDPPQHF. The part of the CDR3 DNA that was read is TGTGCCAGCAGCACGAGGCTTGATCCGCCC.

This clone has only a few counts. One end of the junction fails to match germline, which may point to a read error. Read data end 3 residues before the CDR3 end; the end is taken from the germline J gene. The chain has TRBV5-1 and TRBJ2-4; TRBD1 might be the D (6 bases). The CDR3 is made up of 14 amino acids. Germline lookup yields CDR1 SGHRS and CDR2 YFSETQ. The chain's CDR3 is CAGSVQGPLDIQYF. Partial CDR3 DNA: TGCGCCGGCAGCGTACAGGGCCCCCTGGACATT.

This clone was observed at least ten times. The CDR3 end falls 3 residues outside the read, so it is completed with the germline J gene. The rearrangement links TRBV5-4 to TRBJ2-1; tentatively, D is TRBD2 (5 bases). Germline V lookup: CDR1 SGHNT, CDR2 YYREEE (reference sequence). The CDR3 is made up of 13 amino acids. The V end was cut by 4 bases, the J end by 6 bases, with 11 bases between. This CDR3 reads CASSPGLSNEQFF. The DNA read from the CDR3 is TGTGCCAGCAGCCCGGGGTTATCCAATGAG.

This clone occurred many times. The read falls 3 residues short of the CDR3 end, and the missing part is taken from the germline J gene. The gene calls are TRBV30 and TRBJ1-2; tentatively, D is TRBD1 (5 bases). The CDR3 has 14 amino acids. CDR1 is GTSNPN and CDR2 is SVGIG in the germline V gene (reference sequence). Deletions cut 4 bases from V and 2 bases from J, with 14 bases between. The CDR3 spells CAWTRGSQNYGYTF. The CDR3 bases that were read are TGTGCCTGGACGAGGGGAAGTCAAAACTATGGC.

This clone was recorded many times. The read comes to an end 3 residues before the CDR3 does, leaving the germline J gene to fill in the end. The rearrangement joins TRBV29-1 to TRBJ2-5; D not resolved. V lost 6 bases, J lost 7 bases, and 24 bases lay in between. The CDR3 sequence is 15 residues long. Germline lookup yields CDR1 SQVTM and CDR2 ANQGSEA. CDR3 loop: CSVRELALQSGTQYF. CDR3 bases read: TGCAGCGTCCGCGAGTTGGCACTTCAATCGGGGACC.

This clone was seen many times. The CDR3 end falls 3 residues outside the read, so it is completed with the germline J gene. The V gene is TRBV30, the J gene TRBJ1-5; a weak D match, TRBD1 (5 bases). V dropped 0 bases and J dropped 4 bases, with 10 bases sitting between them. Germline V gene lookup returns CDR1 GTSNPN and CDR2 SVGIG (reference sequence). The CDR3 runs to 14 residues. This CDR3 is CAWSVGERNQPQHF. The sequenced part of the CDR3 DNA is TGTGCCTGGAGTGTAGGGGAGCGAAATCAGCCC.

Many counts were recorded for this clone. The CDR3 goes on 3 residues after the read ends, and that part is filled in from the germline J gene. The J gene is TRBJ2-1, the V gene TRBV2; 11 bases agree with TRBD2. The length of the CDR3 is 19 residues. Germline assignment: CDR1 SNHLY and CDR2 FYNNEI. The V gene end was trimmed by 2 bases and the J gene end by 1 base; junction bases not matched to a gene: 10. Partial CDR3 DNA: TGTGCCAGCAGTGAACTCCCTAGCGGGAGGACTATGTCCTACAATGAG. This codes for CASSELPSGRTMSYNE. The full CDR3 sequence reads CASSELPSGRTMSYNEQFF.

In this sample, this clone turned up many times. The read ends 3 residues before the CDR3 terminus; that terminus is restored from the germline J gene. The rearrangement joins TRBV28 to TRBJ2-1; D might be TRBD1 (6 bases). The CDR3 has 13 amino acids. Germline CDR1 is MDHEN and CDR2 is SYDVKM. The V end lost 7 bases, the J end lost 4 bases, and 11 bases lay between the germline ends. The sequenced part of the CDR3 DNA is TGTGCCAGCACAGCAGGGGTTTACAATGAG. Translation: CASTAGVYNE. The whole CDR3 region reads CASTAGVYNEQFF.

There are many counts of this clone. The CDR3 end is not reached by the read, which stops 3 residues before it; the germline J gene fills it in. The chain carries TRBV7-6 and TRBJ2-3; a weak D match, TRBD1 (7 bases). CDR1 and CDR2 from the germline V gene are SGHVS and FNYEAQ. CDR3 size: 17 residues. The DNA read from the CDR3 is TGTGCCAGCAGCTTAGGGTCACAGGGGAATTTGGGGGGTGCG. Protein product: CASSLGSQGNLGGA. The CDR3 in full is CASSLGSQGNLGGAQYF.

This clone was seen at least ten times. The read finishes 3 residues shy of the CDR3 end, and the germline J gene is used to complete it. The V gene is TRBV20-1, the J gene TRBJ2-2, with D tentatively TRBD1 (6 bases). Germline V gene data show CDR1 as DFQATT and CDR2 as SNEGSKA (reference sequence). V gave up 3 bases and J gave up 5 bases, with 10 bases separating them. The length of the CDR3 is 13 residues. CDR3 in amino acids: CSARYQGTGELFF. The sequenced CDR3 bases are TGCAGTGCTAGGTACCAGGGGACCGGGGAG.

This clone was recorded many times. The sequenced fragment ends 3 residues before the CDR3 boundary, so the rest is inferred from the germline J gene. This chain joins TRBV2 and TRBJ1-5; the D is unclear. The CDR3 has 13 amino acids. The ends were cut back, 7 bases at V and 3 bases at J, with 10 bases in the middle. The germline V gene has CDR1 SNHLY and CDR2 FYNNEI. The CDR3 bases that were read are TGTGCCAGCAACCTAGTTAACAATCAGCCC. Amino acid sequence: CASNLVNNQP. The entire CDR3 reads CASNLVNNQPQHF. The full variable domain, in which reference TRBV2 and TRBJ1-5 provide the parts outside the CDR3, is EPEVTQTPSHQVTQMGQEVILRCVPISNHLYFYWYRQILGQKVEFLVSFYNNEISEKSEIFDDQFSVERPDGSNFTLKIRSTKLEDSAMYFCASNLVNNQPQHFGDGTRLSIL.

With respect to this clone: This sequence may be a read error, since a much larger clone differs from it by one base. This CDR3 is also generated by other DNA sequences in the sample. The DNA read from the CDR3 is TGCGCCAGCAGCAGTGATCCAGGGGGGAGTAACTACGGC. The encoded protein is CASSSDPGGSNYG. The full CDR3 protein reads CASSSDPGGSNYGYTF. The chain links TRBV5-1 to TRBJ1-2, with 7 bases aligning to TRBD1. The read finishes 3 residues shy of the CDR3 end, and the germline J gene is used to complete it. The CDR3 totals 16 residues. Germline V lookup: CDR1 SGHRS, CDR2 YFSETQ. Full variable domain (missing parts from reference TRBV5-1 and TRBJ1-2): KAGVTQTPRYLIKTRGQQVTLSCSPISGHRSVSWYQQTPGQGLQFLFEYFSETQRNKGNFPGRFSGRQFSNSRSEMNVSTLELGDSALYLCASSSDPGGSNYGYTFGSGTRLTVV.

This clone has just a few counts. The read ends 3 residues early relative to the CDR3; the germline J gene fills the gap. The V call is TRBV7-9, the J call TRBJ1-2; 8 bases are shared with TRBD1. CDR3 length: 13 residues. CDR1 is SEHNR, CDR2 FQNEAQ, per germline (reference sequence). The CDR3 region is CASSLQSGGGYTF. The DNA read from the CDR3 is TGTGCCAGCAGCTTGCAATCAGGGGGCGGC.